Following are 9 T cell receptor beta chains from one sample sequenced in a study of blood T cell repertoires in COVID-19. Clones were sequenced by immunoSEQ multiplex PCR, and TCRdb holds only the in-frame ones, with some missing. The table lists fewer than 250,000 clones, about four fifths of them singletons, with about 2.3% in the top ten. The material sequenced was peripheral blood. Source of these receptors: a woman aged 40 to 50 with active or convalescent COVID-19.

The chain uses TRBV7-3 and TRBJ1-1; D unclear. V was trimmed by 5 bases and J by 3 bases, leaving 13 bases between them. CDR1 and CDR2 from the germline V gene are SGHTA and FQGTGA. This CDR3 contains 14 residues. The CDR3 sequence: CASSQLAEHTEAFF. The CDR3 nucleotides are TGTGCCAGCAGCCAGTTGGCGGAACACACTGAAGCTTTCTTT.

V usage is TRBV7-2 and J usage is TRBJ2-5, with 7 bases aligning to TRBD1. This CDR3 has 15 residues. The germline CDR1 and CDR2 sequences are SGHTA and FQGNSA. After removal of 1 base from V and 5 bases from J, the junction contained 7 bases not matched to a gene. The CDR3 protein is CASSLEGAAGETQYF. CDR3 nucleotides: TGTGCCAGCAGCTTAGAGGGGGCGGCCGGGGAGACCCAGTACTTC. The full variable domain, its missing parts supplied by reference TRBV7-2 and TRBJ2-5, is GAGVSQSPSNKVTEKGKDVELRCDPISGHTALYWYRQSLGQGLEFLIYFQGNSAPDKSGLPSDRFSAERTGGSVSTLTIQRTQQEDSAVYLCASSLEGAAGETQYFGPGTRLLVL.

The rearrangement uses TRBV2 and TRBJ2-6, with unresolved D. The CDR3 runs to 15 residues. Germline CDR1 and CDR2: SNHLY and FYNNEI. The germline V and J ends were trimmed by 7 bases and 2 bases, with 12 bases remaining between them. CDR3 coding DNA: TGTGCCAGCATAGCCGGTGAGGCTGGGGCCAACGTCCTGACTTTC. It codes for CASIAGEAGANVLTF.

The chain is built from TRBV4-2 and TRBJ1-4; D possibly corresponds to TRBD1 (5 bases). Deletions cut 1 base from V and 14 bases from J, with 17 bases between. The CDR3 is 14 residues long. In germline, CDR1 is LGHNA, CDR2 YNFKEQ. The chain's CDR3 is CASSQGRDPRALFF. The DNA for the CDR3 is TGTGCCAGCAGCCAAGGGCGGGACCCCCGAGCCCTGTTTTTT.

The genes are TRBV7-9 and TRBJ2-3, with TRBD2 matching 8 bases. V shed 0 bases and J 4 bases; nucleotides not matched to a gene: 6. Germline values: CDR1 SEHNR, CDR2 FQNEAQ (reference sequence). The CDR3 length is 16 residues. CDR3 protein: CASSLAGSGSADTQYF. For the CDR3, the DNA is TGTGCCAGCAGCTTAGCGGGGAGCGGGAGTGCAGATACGCAGTATTTT. Full variable domain (missing parts from reference TRBV7-9 and TRBJ2-3): DTGVSQNPRHKITKRGQNVTFRCDPISEHNRLYWYRQTLGQGPEFLTYFQNEAQLEKSRLLSDRFSAERPKGSFSTLEIQRTEQGDSAMYLCASSLAGSGSADTQYFGPGTRLTVL.

This clone was observed many times. The chain employs TRBV11-3 and TRBJ2-3, with 8 bases that match TRBD2. The CDR3 spans 17 residues. CDR1 and CDR2 (germline): SGHNT, YENEEA. V gave up 1 base and J gave up 2 bases; unmatched junction bases: 8. CDR3 loop: CASSLGRLGLDTDTQYF. The CDR3 DNA reads TGTGCCAGCAGCTTAGGGAGGCTGGGACTAGACACAGATACGCAGTATTTT.

The rearrangement links TRBV27 to TRBJ1-6, with 9 bases identical to TRBD1. CDR1 MNHEY and CDR2 SMNVEV come from the germline V gene (reference sequence). The CDR3 is made up of 18 amino acids. V was clipped by 2 bases and J by 2 bases; unmatched bases: 7. Here the CDR3 reads CASSLTRTGVTYNSPLHF. The CDR3 DNA is TGTGCCAGCAGTTTAACCCGGACAGGGGTCACCTATAATTCACCCCTCCACTTT.

The genes are TRBV19 and TRBJ1-1; 7 bases agree with TRBD1. The length of the CDR3 is 13 residues. Germline CDR1 reads LNHDA; CDR2 reads SQIVND (reference sequence). J gave up 3 bases and V 7 bases, and 5 bases lay outside the gene matches. Here the CDR3 DNA reads TGTGCCAGTATTTTACAGGGGTACACTGAAGCTTTCTTT. Protein: CASILQGYTEAFF. Variable domain in full (rest from reference TRBV19 and TRBJ1-1): DGGITQSPKYLFRKEGQNVTLSCEQNLNHDAMYWYRQDPGQGLRLIYYSQIVNDFQKGDIAEGYSVSREKKESFPLTVTSAQKNPTAFYLCASILQGYTEAFFGQGTRLTVV.

The chain combines TRBV18 with TRBJ1-3, with unresolved D. The germline gives CDR1 KGHSH, CDR2 LQKENI. Trimming took off 1 base at V and 0 bases at J, with 10 bases between the two ends. The length of the CDR3 is 16 residues. CDR3 sequence: CASSPQNINSGNTIYF. In nucleotides, the CDR3 is TGTGCCAGCTCACCACAAAACATTAACTCTGGAAACACCATATATTTT. The whole variable domain, filled in from reference TRBV18 and TRBJ1-3, reads NAGVMQNPRHLVRRRGQEARLRCSPMKGHSHVYWYRQLPEEGLKFMVYLQKENIIDESGMPKERFSAEFPKEGPSILRIQQVVRGDSAAYFCASSPQNINSGNTIYFGEGSWLTVV.